These 20 T cell receptor beta chains came from one sample sequenced in a study of CD8+ T cells in alopecia areata. Extraction and reverse transcription of RNA yielded cDNA as the sequencing template. The method was immunoSEQ multiplex PCR; TCRdb's version includes in-frame clones alone and lacks a portion of them. The sample yields about 150,000 clones, more than 75% seen once. This material consisted of CD8+ T cells sorted from blood, taken at week 0. The origin of the receptors is a human donor with alopecia areata.

This clone was counted a single time. The chain carries TRBV6-5 and TRBJ2-2, with D possibly being TRBD2 (6 bases). The CDR3 runs to 16 residues. V gave up 0 bases and J gave up 4 bases, with 12 bases separating them. Germline V gene sequence: CDR1 MNHEY, CDR2 SVGAGI. The CDR3 DNA follows: TGTGCCAGCAGTTACTCCACGGGAGAAGCCACCGGGGAGCTGTTTTTT. Protein: CASSYSTGEATGELFF.

The V call is TRBV29-1, the J call TRBJ1-1; D is possibly TRBD1 (5 bases). Germline CDR1 is SQVTM and CDR2 is ANQGSEA. The CDR3 spans 12 residues. Trimming shortened V by 3 bases and J by 7 bases, and 12 bases separated the two germline ends. CDR3 protein: CSVDGGGLEAFF. In DNA, the CDR3 is TGCAGCGTTGATGGGGGGGGACTTGAAGCTTTCTTT.

This clone was recorded only once. The rearrangement joins TRBV9 to TRBJ2-7; TRBD2 agrees at 7 bases. V dropped 0 bases and J dropped 2; count of bases not matched to a gene: 5. This CDR3 is 15 amino acids long. CDR1 SGDLS and CDR2 YYNGEE come from the germline V gene. The CDR3 loop is CASSVAGGGTYEQYF. In nucleotides, the CDR3 is TGTGCCAGCAGCGTAGCAGGCGGGGGTACCTACGAGCAGTACTTC.

This chain uses TRBV4-1 with TRBJ2-3; D may match TRBD1 or TRBD2 (5 bases each). This CDR3 spans 15 amino acids. Deletions cut 3 bases from V and 5 bases from J, with 15 bases between. CDR1 MGHRA and CDR2 YSYEKL come from the germline V gene. The CDR3 loop is CASSQEEFTGDTQYF. CDR3 bases: TGCGCCAGCAGCCAGGAGGAGTTCACAGGAGATACGCAGTATTTT.

This chain connects TRBV9 to TRBJ1-2, with D tentatively TRBD1 (5 bases). Germline assignment: CDR1 SGDLS and CDR2 YYNGEE. V lost 3 bases and J 4 bases, leaving 13 bases between the germline ends. The CDR3 is 14 residues long. CDR3 in DNA: TGTGCCAGCAGCGCCGTGGGGGTCCTCTATGGCTACACCTTC. Protein: CASSAVGVLYGYTF. Complete variable domain (other parts from reference TRBV9 and TRBJ1-2): DSGVTQTPKHLITATGQRVTLRCSPRSGDLSVYWYQQSLDQGLQFLIQYYNGEERAKGNILERFSAQQFPDLHSELNLSSLELGDSALYFCASSAVGVLYGYTFGSGTRLTVV.

Details on this clone: Within the sample, other DNA sequences also encode this same CDR3. The rearrangement links TRBV15 to TRBJ2-1; D possibly corresponds to TRBD1 (6 bases). With 3 bases removed from V and 4 bases from J, the gap between germline ends came to 7 bases. The length of the CDR3 is 13 residues. Per the germline V gene, CDR1 is LNHNV and CDR2 is YYDKDF (reference sequence). The CDR3 region is CATSRDRYNEQFF. In DNA, the CDR3 is TGTGCCACCAGCAGGGACAGATACAATGAGCAGTTCTTC.

This clone was seen a few times. J is TRBJ2-2 and V is TRBV27; TRBD1 is a possible D gene (5 bases). The CDR3 contains 14 residues. Germline V CDR1 and CDR2: MNHEY, SMNVEV (reference sequence). V lost 3 bases and J lost 6, with 11 bases in between. This CDR3 reads CASSFWQGSGELFF. The CDR3 DNA follows: TGTGCCAGCAGTTTTTGGCAGGGCTCCGGGGAGCTGTTTTTT.

J is TRBJ2-7 and V is TRBV6-1, with 7 positions matching TRBD2. Germline V CDR1 and CDR2: MNHNS, SASEGT. This CDR3 is 16 amino acids long. V lost 0 bases to trimming and J lost 3 bases; unmatched junction nucleotides: 8. The CDR3: CASSEALALRNYEQYF. CDR3 sequence (DNA): TGTGCCAGCAGTGAAGCACTAGCGCTTAGAAACTACGAGCAGTACTTC.

V and J are TRBV7-6 and TRBJ2-3; 10 bases agree with TRBD2. The germline V gene encodes CDR1 SGHVS and CDR2 FNYEAQ. The CDR3 totals 16 residues. The V segment lost 4 bases and the J segment 3 bases; nucleotides outside the gene matches: 7. The CDR3 DNA is TGTGCCAGCAGCTCAAGACTAGCGGGTCGTACAGATACGCAGTATTTT. Translation gives CASSSRLAGRTDTQYF.

The genes are TRBV7-9 and TRBJ2-7; D possibly corresponds to TRBD2 (7 bases). Germline V gives CDR1 SEHNR, CDR2 FQNEAQ (reference sequence). Deletions cut 1 base from V and 12 bases from J, with 13 bases between. This CDR3 has 12 amino acids. The CDR3 loop is CASSLDAGARYF. The DNA of the CDR3 is TGTGCCAGCAGCTTAGATGCGGGGGCGCGGTACTTC.

The V call is TRBV19, the J call TRBJ2-1; 9 bases line up with TRBD2. Germline V gene data show CDR1 as LNHDA and CDR2 as SQIVND (reference sequence). This CDR3 spans 13 amino acids. The ends lost 10 bases at V and 7 bases at J; junction bases unmatched: 8. CDR3 DNA sequence: TGTGCCACCTTAGCGGGGGTCTATAATGAGCAGTTCTTC. Translated, it gives CATLAGVYNEQFF.

The rearrangement joins TRBV29-1 to TRBJ2-7; no clear D. V was clipped by 4 bases and J by 2 bases, with 6 bases between them. Germline V gives CDR1 SQVTM, CDR2 ANQGSEA. The CDR3 contains 11 residues. The CDR3 bases are TGCAGCGTTGGAGTGGCCTACGAGCAGTACTTC. This sequence encodes CSVGVAYEQYF.

The chain is built from TRBV27 and TRBJ2-7, with D possibly being TRBD1 or TRBD2 (5 bases each). V lost 6 bases and J lost 8, with 14 bases in between. The CDR3 is 12 residues long. Germline V gene sequence: CDR1 MNHEY, CDR2 SMNVEV (reference sequence). CDR3: CASSSTGAQQYF. CDR3 sequence (DNA): TGTGCCAGCAGCTCCACCGGGGCACAGCAGTACTTC.

This clone was seen a few times. The V gene is TRBV10-3, the J gene TRBJ2-7; perhaps TRBD2 as D (5 bases). The CDR3 contains 17 residues. Looked up from germline, CDR1 is ENHRY and CDR2 is SYGVKD. The ends were cut back, 10 bases at V and 3 bases at J, with 28 bases in the middle. CDR3 amino acids: CASSFEIGLGVFYEQYF. In nucleotides, the CDR3 is TGTGCCAGCAGCTTTGAAATTGGACTGGGTGTTTTCTACGAGCAGTACTTC.

The chain recombines TRBV30 with TRBJ2-7; no definite D call. The V end was cut by 3 bases, the J end by 1 base, with 16 bases between. CDR1 and CDR2 from the germline V gene are GTSNPN and SVGIG (reference sequence). The CDR3 has 15 amino acids. Written as DNA, the CDR3 is TGTGCCTGGAGGACGATCGGATCTGGGTCCTACGAGCAGTACTTC. Its translation is CAWRTIGSGSYEQYF. The entire variable domain, with the rest obtained from reference TRBV30 and TRBJ2-7, is as follows: SQTIHQWPATLVQPVGSPLSLECTVEGTSNPNLYWYRQAAGRGLQLLFYSVGIGQISSEVPQNLSASRPQDRQFILSSKKLLLSDSGFYLCAWRTIGSGSYEQYFGPGTRLTVT.

CDR3 DNA: TGTGCCAGCAGCTCCCCTAACCGAGAGACCCAGTACTTC. This translates into CASSSPNRETQYF. This sequence joins TRBV7-9 and TRBJ2-5; unclear D gene. The V gene lost 4 bases and the J gene lost 4 bases, with 10 bases spanning the gap. The germline gives CDR1 SEHNR, CDR2 FQNEAQ (reference sequence). This CDR3 has 13 amino acids.

V gene TRBV4-1 combines with J gene TRBJ1-1; D possibly corresponds to TRBD1 (5 bases). Deletions cut 3 bases from V and 0 bases from J, with 11 bases between. This CDR3 region has 15 residues. CDR1 is MGHRA and CDR2 is YSYEKL in the germline V gene. The CDR3, as DNA: TGCGCCAGCAGCCAGGGAGCAGGGATGAACACTGAAGCTTTCTTT. This gives the protein CASSQGAGMNTEAFF.

The chain has TRBV5-1 and TRBJ2-7; unclear D gene. Germline V gives CDR1 SGHRS, CDR2 YFSETQ. V lost 0 bases and J lost 2, with 6 bases in between. CDR3 size: 13 residues. The chain's CDR3 is CASSLATAYEQYF. DNA for the CDR3: TGCGCCAGCAGCTTGGCCACCGCCTACGAGCAGTACTTC.

This rearrangement joins TRBV19 to TRBJ2-7; 8 nucleotides agree with TRBD2. CDR3 length: 14 residues. The V segment lost 3 bases and the J segment 1 base; nucleotides outside the gene matches: 2. Germline V gene sequence: CDR1 LNHDA, CDR2 SQIVND (reference sequence). In DNA form, the CDR3 reads TGTGCCAGTAGTATTGGCGGGGGGTCCTACGAGCAGTACTTC. It specifies CASSIGGGSYEQYF.

The chain recombines TRBV27 with TRBJ2-1, with D possibly matching TRBD2 (5 bases). Trimming stripped 2 bases from V and 6 bases from J, with 11 bases between. Germline CDR1 and CDR2: MNHEY and SMNVEV (reference sequence). The CDR3 sequence is 14 residues long. The CDR3, as DNA: TGTGCCAGCAGTTTACCCGGACTGCGCAATGAGCAGTTCTTC. Amino acids: CASSLPGLRNEQFF.